The T cell receptor beta chain described here comes from a study of shared clonotypes between healthy human individuals. Authors' analysis steps: ImmunoSEQ only sent back junction sequences with no quality scores, so filtering was done differently. This table comes from immunoSEQ multiplex PCR, and its TCRdb copy is limited to in-frame clones, with some not included. V, J and clone size are those of that table, while D and trimming were read from the DNA. The table has some 1 million clones, around four fifths seen once. V dropped 5 bases and J dropped 5 bases, with 15 bases sitting between them. The CDR3 consists of 14 residues. Germline CDR1 and CDR2: SGHTA and FQGNSA. Investigators divided CD4+ cells into CD45RA+ naive and CD45RA-negative memory subsets.

The rearrangement uses TRBV7-2 and TRBJ2-5; weak D call: TRBD2 (5 bases). Sequences were obtained from memory CD4+ T cells sorted from blood. The sample's subset: CD45RA-negative fraction. The receptor comes from a man younger than 30 in good health. CDR3 sequence reads: CASSERTPEETQYF. CDR3 nucleotide sequence: TGTGCCAGCAGCGAAAGGACTCCCGAGGAGACCCAGTACTTC.